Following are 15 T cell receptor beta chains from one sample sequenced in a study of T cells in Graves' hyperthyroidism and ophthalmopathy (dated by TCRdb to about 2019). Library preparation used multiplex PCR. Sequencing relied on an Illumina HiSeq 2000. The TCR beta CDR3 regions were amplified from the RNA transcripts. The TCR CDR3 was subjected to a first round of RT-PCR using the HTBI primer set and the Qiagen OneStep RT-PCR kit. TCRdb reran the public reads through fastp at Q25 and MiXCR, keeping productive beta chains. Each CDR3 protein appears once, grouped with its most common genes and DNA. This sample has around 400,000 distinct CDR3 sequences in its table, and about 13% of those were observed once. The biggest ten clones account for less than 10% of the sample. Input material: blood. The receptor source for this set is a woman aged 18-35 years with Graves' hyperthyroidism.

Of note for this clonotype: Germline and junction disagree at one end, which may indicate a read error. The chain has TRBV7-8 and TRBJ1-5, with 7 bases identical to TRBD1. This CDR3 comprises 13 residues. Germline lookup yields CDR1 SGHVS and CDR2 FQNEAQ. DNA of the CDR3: TGTGCCAGCAGCATGGACAGGAACCAGCCCCAGCAGTTT. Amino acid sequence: CASSMDRNQPQQF.

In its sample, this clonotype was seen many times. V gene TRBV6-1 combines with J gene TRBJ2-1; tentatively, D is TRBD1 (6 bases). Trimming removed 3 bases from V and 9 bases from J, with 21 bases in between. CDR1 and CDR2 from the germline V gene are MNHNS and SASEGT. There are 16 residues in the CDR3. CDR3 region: CASSEPRTAEMGEQFF. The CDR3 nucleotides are TGTGCCAGCAGTGAGCCCCGGACAGCCGAGATGGGTGAGCAGTTCTTC.

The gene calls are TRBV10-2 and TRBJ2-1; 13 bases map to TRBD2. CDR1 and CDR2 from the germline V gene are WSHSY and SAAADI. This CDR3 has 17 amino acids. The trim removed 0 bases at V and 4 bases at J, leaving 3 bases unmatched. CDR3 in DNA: TGCGCCAGCAGTGAGTCACTAGCGGGGGGGCTATACAATGAGCAGTTCTTC. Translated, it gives CASSESLAGGLYNEQFF.

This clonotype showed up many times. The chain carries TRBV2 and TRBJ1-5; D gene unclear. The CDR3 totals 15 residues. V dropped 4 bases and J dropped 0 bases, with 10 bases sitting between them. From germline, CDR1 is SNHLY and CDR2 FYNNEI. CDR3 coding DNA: TGTGCCAGCAGTGGCGGCGGTAATAGCAATCAGCCCCAGCATTTT. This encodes CASSGGGNSNQPQHF.

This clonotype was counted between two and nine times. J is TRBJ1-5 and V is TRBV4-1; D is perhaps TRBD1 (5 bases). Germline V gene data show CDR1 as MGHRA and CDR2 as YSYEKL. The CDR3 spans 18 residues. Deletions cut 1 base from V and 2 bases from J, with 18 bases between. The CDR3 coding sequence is TGCGCCAGCAGCCAAGTTAGCACCAACAGAGGGGGCAATCAGCCCCAGCATTTT. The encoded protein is CASSQVSTNRGGNQPQHF.

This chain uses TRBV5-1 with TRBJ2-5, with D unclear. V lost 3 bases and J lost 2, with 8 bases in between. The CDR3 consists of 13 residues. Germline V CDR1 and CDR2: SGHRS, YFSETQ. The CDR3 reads CASSSDRQETQYF. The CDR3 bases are TGCGCCAGCAGCTCAGACCGGCAAGAGACCCAGTACTTC.

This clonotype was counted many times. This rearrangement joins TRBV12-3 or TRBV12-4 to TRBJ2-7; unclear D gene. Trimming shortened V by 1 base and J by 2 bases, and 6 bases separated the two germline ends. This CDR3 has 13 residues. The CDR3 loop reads CASSLGAAYEQYF. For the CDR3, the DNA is TGTGCCAGCAGTTTAGGGGCAGCCTACGAGCAGTACTTC.

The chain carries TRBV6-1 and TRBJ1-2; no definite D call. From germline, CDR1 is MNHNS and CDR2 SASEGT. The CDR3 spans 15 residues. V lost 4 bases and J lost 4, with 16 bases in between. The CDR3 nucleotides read TGTGCCAGCAGTGGTCTTGGGAGTAAGGTCTATGGCTACACCTTC. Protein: CASSGLGSKVYGYTF.

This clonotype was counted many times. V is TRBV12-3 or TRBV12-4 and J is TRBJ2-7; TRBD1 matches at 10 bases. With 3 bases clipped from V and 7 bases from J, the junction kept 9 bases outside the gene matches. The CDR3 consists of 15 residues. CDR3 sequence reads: CASSLGQGQTGEQYF. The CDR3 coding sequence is TGTGCCAGCAGTTTGGGACAGGGGCAGACTGGGGAGCAGTACTTC.

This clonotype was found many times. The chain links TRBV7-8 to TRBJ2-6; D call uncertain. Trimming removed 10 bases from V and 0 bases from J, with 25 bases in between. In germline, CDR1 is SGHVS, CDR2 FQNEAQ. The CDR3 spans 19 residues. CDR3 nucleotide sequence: TGTGCCATCGCCCCGATCAACCCGTGGGTAGGCTCTGGGGCCAACGTCCTGACTTTC. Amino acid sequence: CAIAPINPWVGSGANVLTF.

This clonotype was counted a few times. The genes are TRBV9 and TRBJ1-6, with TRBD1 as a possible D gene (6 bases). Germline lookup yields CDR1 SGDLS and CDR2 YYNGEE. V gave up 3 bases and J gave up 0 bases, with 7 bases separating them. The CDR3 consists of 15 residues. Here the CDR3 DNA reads TGTGCCAGCAGCGCGGACAGCTCCTATAATTCACCCCTCCACTTT. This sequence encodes CASSADSSYNSPLHF. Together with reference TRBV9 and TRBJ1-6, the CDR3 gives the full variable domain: DSGVTQTPKHLITATGQRVTLRCSPRSGDLSVYWYQQSLDQGLQFLIQYYNGEERAKGNILERFSAQQFPDLHSELNLSSLELGDSALYFCASSADSSYNSPLHFGNGTRLTVT.

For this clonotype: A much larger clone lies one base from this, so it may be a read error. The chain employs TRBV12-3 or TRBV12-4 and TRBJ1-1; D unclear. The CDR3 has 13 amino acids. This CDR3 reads CASSPVLNTEVFF. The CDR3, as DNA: TGTGCCAGCAGTCCGGTGCTGAACACTGAAGTTTTCTTT.

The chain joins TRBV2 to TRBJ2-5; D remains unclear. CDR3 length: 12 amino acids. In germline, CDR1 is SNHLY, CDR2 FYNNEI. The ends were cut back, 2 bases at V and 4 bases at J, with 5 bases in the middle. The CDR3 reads CASSEPIETQYF. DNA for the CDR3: TGTGCCAGCAGTGAACCAATAGAGACCCAGTACTTC.

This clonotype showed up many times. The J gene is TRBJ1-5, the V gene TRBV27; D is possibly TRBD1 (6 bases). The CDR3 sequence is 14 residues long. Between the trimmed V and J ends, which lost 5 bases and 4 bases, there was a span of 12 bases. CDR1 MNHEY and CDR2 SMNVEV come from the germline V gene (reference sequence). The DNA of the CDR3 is TGTGCCAGCAGTACGGACAGAGCTAATCAGCCCCAGCATTTT. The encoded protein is CASSTDRANQPQHF.

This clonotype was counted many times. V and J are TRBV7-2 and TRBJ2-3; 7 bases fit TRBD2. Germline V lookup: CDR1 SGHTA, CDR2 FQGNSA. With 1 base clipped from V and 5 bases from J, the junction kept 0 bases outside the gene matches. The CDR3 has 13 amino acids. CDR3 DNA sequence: TGTGCCAGCAGCTTAGGGGAGGGAGATACGCAGTATTTT. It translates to CASSLGEGDTQYF.